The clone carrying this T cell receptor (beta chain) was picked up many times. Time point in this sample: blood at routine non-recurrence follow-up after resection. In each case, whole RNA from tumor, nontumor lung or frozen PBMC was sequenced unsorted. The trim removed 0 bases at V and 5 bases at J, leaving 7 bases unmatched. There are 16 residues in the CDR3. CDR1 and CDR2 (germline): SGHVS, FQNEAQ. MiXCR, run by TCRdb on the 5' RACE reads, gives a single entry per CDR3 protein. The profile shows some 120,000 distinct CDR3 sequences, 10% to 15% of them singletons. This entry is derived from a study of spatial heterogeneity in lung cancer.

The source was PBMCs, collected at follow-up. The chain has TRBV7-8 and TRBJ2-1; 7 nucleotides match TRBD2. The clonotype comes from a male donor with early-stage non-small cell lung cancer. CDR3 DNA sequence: TGTGCCAGCAGCTTAGCGGGGGGAGGGAGCCACAATGAGCAGTTCTTC. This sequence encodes CASSLAGGGSHNEQFF.